The 27 T cell receptor beta chains presented below share a single source sample, sequenced in a study of T cell changes during pregnancy in multiple sclerosis (dated by TCRdb to the late 2010s). The method behind the library was the immunoSEQ multiplex PCR assay. In TCRdb, the immuneACCESS table is reduced to in-frame sequences with V and J assigned. These tables do not hold every clone; where another copy was compared, an unresolved V gene accounts for under half, and the others remain unexplained. Within this sample are fewer than 25,000 clones, with around 90% of them counted one time only. Approximately 0.71% of the sample is taken by the ten largest. Sequenced material: CD4+ T cells from peripheral blood mononuclear cells, taken in the third trimester of pregnancy. The receptors come from a female donor in good health, enrolled as a control in a pregnancy study.

V usage is TRBV9 and J usage is TRBJ1-1, with unresolved D. CDR1 and CDR2 (germline): SGDLS, YYNGEE. The germline V and J ends were trimmed by 2 bases and 5 bases, with 13 bases remaining between them. The CDR3 is 14 residues long. CDR3 sequence (DNA): TGTGCCAGCAGCGTCGTCCCTGGAGGGACTGAAGCTTTCTTT. Translation gives CASSVVPGGTEAFF.

The rearrangement uses TRBV19 and TRBJ1-4; D gene unclear. From germline, CDR1 is LNHDA and CDR2 SQIVND (reference sequence). V was trimmed by 4 bases and J by 5 bases, leaving 11 bases between them. There are 14 residues in the CDR3. This CDR3 is CASSTVDLNEKLFF. In DNA form, the CDR3 reads TGTGCCAGTAGTACGGTCGATTTGAATGAAAAACTGTTTTTT.

The rearrangement joins TRBV18 to TRBJ2-5; D uncertain. The CDR3 runs to 14 residues. Germline loops: CDR1 KGHSH, CDR2 LQKENI. The V end was cut by 0 bases, the J end by 4 bases, with 9 bases between. The CDR3 bases are TGTGCCAGCTCACCACCAGAGGTTCGAGAGACCCAGTACTTC. It yields the protein CASSPPEVRETQYF.

The rearrangement joins TRBV9 to TRBJ1-2; D not certain. Germline-derived CDR1 and CDR2 are SGDLS and YYNGEE. This CDR3 contains 15 residues. V dropped 0 bases and J dropped 6 bases, with 15 bases sitting between them. The CDR3 bases are TGTGCCAGCAGCGTAGGAAATTCGACGAGGCATGGCTACACCTTC. The encoded protein is CASSVGNSTRHGYTF.

This sequence joins TRBV2 and TRBJ1-2, with 7 nucleotides matching TRBD1. The CDR3 contains 13 residues. V lost 3 bases, J lost 4 bases, and 2 bases stayed unmatched. Germline V gene lookup returns CDR1 SNHLY and CDR2 FYNNEI. The CDR3 is CASSETGLYGYTF. The CDR3 DNA sequence: TGTGCCAGCAGTGAGACAGGGCTCTATGGCTACACCTTC.

The DNA of the CDR3 is TGTGCCAGTAGGAGTGGGGGGATGAACACTGAAGCTTTCTTT. Protein sequence: CASRSGGMNTEAFF. The J gene is TRBJ1-1, the V gene TRBV28, with D possibly being TRBD1 (5 bases). The CDR3 is made up of 14 amino acids. Looked up from germline, CDR1 is MDHEN and CDR2 is SYDVKM. V was pared by 9 bases and J by 0 bases, with 14 bases between.

The chain has TRBV5-1 and TRBJ1-4; 9 nucleotides agree with TRBD1. The CDR3 runs to 17 residues. CDR1 is SGHRS and CDR2 is YFSETQ in the germline V gene. The ends lost 4 bases at V and 0 bases at J; junction bases unmatched: 7. The CDR3 DNA is TGCGCCAGCAGCCCGGGACAGGGAACTCCAACTAATGAAAAACTGTTTTTT. It translates to CASSPGQGTPTNEKLFF.

This sequence joins TRBV11-2 and TRBJ1-1; a possible D gene is TRBD1 (6 bases). Trimming shortened V by 5 bases and J by 1 base, and 17 bases separated the two germline ends. Germline-derived CDR1 and CDR2 are SGHAT and FQNNGV. The CDR3 has 16 residues. The DNA for the CDR3 is TGTGCCAGCAGCCGTAGGGGTAGACAGGCGAACACTGAAGCTTTCTTT. This sequence encodes CASSRRGRQANTEAFF.

This clone ranks as medium-sized. V and J are TRBV27 and TRBJ1-6, with D possibly matching TRBD1 (6 bases). Germline V gene data show CDR1 as MNHEY and CDR2 as SMNVEV (reference sequence). This CDR3 has 12 amino acids. V dropped 5 bases and J dropped 9 bases, with 8 bases sitting between them. CDR3 in amino acids: CASSQGTSPLHF. CDR3 in DNA: TGTGCCAGCAGTCAGGGGACTTCACCCCTCCACTTT.

V usage is TRBV2 and J usage is TRBJ2-5, with 16 bases that match TRBD2. The V gene's germline CDR1 is SNHLY and CDR2 FYNNEI. The CDR3 extends over 17 amino acids. V shed 6 bases, J shed 4 bases, and the junction held 8 bases outside the gene matches. CDR3 protein: CASRAGTSGGARETQYF. CDR3 coding DNA: TGTGCCAGCAGAGCCGGGACTAGCGGGGGGGCCAGAGAGACCCAGTACTTC.

V usage is TRBV7-2 and J usage is TRBJ2-5; 10 bases line up with TRBD2. The CDR3 is made up of 15 amino acids. Germline assignment: CDR1 SGHTA and CDR2 FQGNSA. The V and J ends lost 1 base and 4 bases, in that order; junction bases with no gene match: 3. In DNA, the CDR3 is TGTGCCAGCAGCTTAGTGCCTAGCGGGGGAGAGACCCAGTACTTC. Translating it yields CASSLVPSGGETQYF.

The CDR3 here is CATSRGAGGIPYEQYF. As DNA, the CDR3 is TGTGCCACCAGCAGAGGGGCAGGGGGGATTCCCTACGAGCAGTACTTC. The chain uses TRBV15 and TRBJ2-7; a weak D match, TRBD1 (7 bases). Trimming cost V 1 base and J 2 bases, with 15 bases left between them. The CDR3 loop spans 16 amino acids. Germline assignment: CDR1 LNHNV and CDR2 YYDKDF (reference sequence).

V and J are TRBV15 and TRBJ1-2; 9 nucleotides line up with TRBD1. Germline loops: CDR1 LNHNV, CDR2 YYDKDF (reference sequence). Germline trimming cut 3 bases from V and 8 bases from J; bases unmatched to any gene: 4. This CDR3 region has 13 residues. CDR3 sequence reads: CATSRDRGFGYTF. In DNA, the CDR3 is TGTGCCACCAGCAGGGACAGGGGCTTCGGCTACACCTTC. Variable domain in full (rest from reference TRBV15 and TRBJ1-2): DAMVIQNPRYQVTQFGKPVTLSCSQTLNHNVMYWYQQKSSQAPKLLFHYYDKDFNNEADTPDNFQSRRPNTSFCFLDIRSPGLGDTAMYLCATSRDRGFGYTFGSGTRLTVV.

This chain links TRBV6-5 with TRBJ1-1, with 7 bases lining up with TRBD1. CDR1 is MNHEY and CDR2 is SVGAGI in the germline V gene. Trimming at V came to 7 bases and at J to 4 bases, leaving 6 bases not matched to a gene. The CDR3 has 13 residues. CDR3 region: CASTQGEATEAFF. The CDR3 DNA reads TGTGCCAGCACTCAGGGGGAAGCCACTGAAGCTTTCTTT.

The CDR3 sequence: CAWTPGGTGAFGAFF. The CDR3 nucleotides read TGTGCCTGGACTCCTGGGGGGACAGGGGCGTTCGGGGCTTTCTTT. V and J are TRBV30 and TRBJ1-1, with 10 nucleotides matching TRBD1. Germline trimming cut 4 bases from V and 11 bases from J; bases unmatched to any gene: 16. This CDR3 has 15 residues. The germline V gene has CDR1 GTSNPN and CDR2 SVGIG (reference sequence).

There are a few counts of this clone. The chain joins TRBV6-1 to TRBJ1-6; the match to TRBD1 covers 9 bases. The CDR3 has 18 amino acids. The V gene end was trimmed by 3 bases and the J gene end by 2 bases; junction bases not matched to a gene: 8. Looked up from germline, CDR1 is MNHNS and CDR2 is SASEGT. The CDR3 here is CASSDPGTGITYNSPLHF. CDR3 nucleotides: TGTGCCAGCAGTGATCCCGGGACAGGGATTACCTATAATTCACCCCTCCACTTT.

This chain joins TRBV28 and TRBJ1-3; D is ambiguous. The length of the CDR3 is 16 residues. The germline V gene encodes CDR1 MDHEN and CDR2 SYDVKM. V lost 4 bases, J lost 4 bases, and 17 bases lay in between. The DNA of the CDR3 is TGTGCCAGCAGTTCCCCCCCGGGGTACGCAGGAAACACCATATATTTT. Translating gives CASSSPPGYAGNTIYF.

J is TRBJ2-3 and V is TRBV28, with 7 bases aligning to TRBD2. The germline gives CDR1 MDHEN, CDR2 SYDVKM. Germline trimming cut 7 bases from V and 6 bases from J; bases unmatched to any gene: 4. CDR3 length: 12 amino acids. CDR3: CASTQTSDTQYF. The CDR3 DNA follows: TGTGCCAGCACCCAGACTAGCGATACGCAGTATTTT. Full variable domain (rest looked up from reference TRBV28 and TRBJ2-3): DVKVTQSSRYLVKRTGEKVFLECVQDMDHENMFWYRQDPGLGLRLIYFSYDVKMKEKGDIPEGYSVSREKKERFSLILESASTNQTSMYLCASTQTSDTQYFGPGTRLTVL.

The CDR3 bases are TGTGCCAGTAGTATCGCGGGGATTGGATCACCCCTCCACTTT. It yields the protein CASSIAGIGSPLHF. The gene calls are TRBV19 and TRBJ1-6; no definite D call. Trimming removed 3 bases from V and 10 bases from J, with 13 bases in between. In germline, CDR1 is LNHDA, CDR2 SQIVND (reference sequence). The CDR3 length is 14 residues.

The V call is TRBV2, the J call TRBJ2-3; 9 bases are shared with TRBD1. The CDR3 is 15 amino acids. Trimming took 1 base from V and 2 from J; bases not matched to a gene: 1. The germline V gene encodes CDR1 SNHLY and CDR2 FYNNEI. Here the CDR3 DNA reads TGTGCCAGCAGTGAAGGGACAGGGGTCACAGATACGCAGTATTTT. Translating gives CASSEGTGVTDTQYF.

The chain uses TRBV18 and TRBJ2-7; TRBD1 might be the D (5 bases). This CDR3 has 12 amino acids. The V and J ends lost 4 bases and 5 bases respectively, with 9 bases between them. In germline, CDR1 is KGHSH, CDR2 LQKENI. CDR3 in amino acids: CASSQQDNEQYF. The DNA for the CDR3 is TGTGCCAGCTCACAACAGGACAACGAGCAGTACTTC.

The rearrangement uses TRBV5-1 and TRBJ1-6; 9 bases match TRBD1. Germline V gene data show CDR1 as SGHRS and CDR2 as YFSETQ. Trimming cost V 4 bases and J 3 bases; bases outside gene matches: 17. This CDR3 spans 20 amino acids. The CDR3 sequence: CASSNRGTGSKGFYNSPLHF. For the CDR3, the DNA is TGCGCCAGCAGCAACCGAGGGACAGGGTCCAAGGGTTTCTATAATTCACCCCTCCACTTT. Full variable domain (remainder filled in from reference TRBV5-1 and TRBJ1-6): KAGVTQTPRYLIKTRGQQVTLSCSPISGHRSVSWYQQTPGQGLQFLFEYFSETQRNKGNFPGRFSGRQFSNSRSEMNVSTLELGDSALYLCASSNRGTGSKGFYNSPLHFGNGTRLTVT.

The chain carries TRBV11-3 and TRBJ2-1; 10 bases map to TRBD2. Trimming removed 5 bases from V and 7 bases from J; junction bases left unmatched: 17. Germline V gives CDR1 SGHNT, CDR2 YENEEA. This CDR3 spans 18 amino acids. The CDR3 is CASSPRLGASGSDNEQFF. As DNA, the CDR3 is TGTGCCAGCAGCCCAAGACTTGGCGCTAGCGGGAGTGATAATGAGCAGTTCTTC.

CDR3 residues: CSASLVEETQYF. The CDR3 nucleotides read TGCAGCGCCAGCTTAGTGGAGGAGACCCAGTACTTC. The chain carries TRBV29-1 and TRBJ2-5; D remains unclear. This CDR3 has 12 residues. Germline-derived CDR1 and CDR2 are SQVTM and ANQGSEA. V gave up 7 bases and J gave up 5 bases, with 14 bases separating them.

J is TRBJ2-1 and V is TRBV7-2, with D perhaps TRBD2 (5 bases). In germline, CDR1 is SGHTA, CDR2 FQGNSA. Trimming pared 3 bases from V and 0 bases from J, leaving 9 bases between. The CDR3 has 15 amino acids. The CDR3 nucleotides are TGTGCCAGCAGCTTTCTAGCAGCCTCCTACAATGAGCAGTTCTTC. Protein: CASSFLAASYNEQFF.

The J gene is TRBJ1-2, the V gene TRBV18; D is perhaps TRBD1 (5 bases). V dropped 2 bases and J dropped 0 bases, with 13 bases sitting between them. Germline V CDR1 and CDR2: KGHSH, LQKENI. The CDR3 is 16 amino acids. CDR3 sequence: CASSPWGEISNYGYTF. Written as DNA, the CDR3 is TGTGCCAGCTCACCATGGGGGGAGATCTCTAACTATGGCTACACCTTC.

The rearrangement uses TRBV9 and TRBJ1-4; TRBD1 is a possible D gene (6 bases). This CDR3 comprises 15 residues. Trimming cost V 0 bases and J 5 bases, with 11 bases left between them. Germline lookup yields CDR1 SGDLS and CDR2 YYNGEE. As DNA, the CDR3 is TGTGCCAGCAGCGTAGGGGCAGGGACAAATGAAAAACTGTTTTTT. This sequence encodes CASSVGAGTNEKLFF.